Listed here is a single T cell receptor (beta chain). The target antigen is unknown. Using RNA transcripts as the source, TCR beta CDR3 regions were amplified. HTBI primers were employed in a first-round RT-PCR of the TCR CDR3. TCRdb re-analysed the multiplex PCR reads in MiXCR, keeping a single row per CDR3 protein. The sample has approximately 740,000 distinct CDR3 sequences, 13% to 15% seen once. This entry belongs to a study of T cells in Graves' hyperthyroidism and ophthalmopathy. Study-wide findings and caveats: Most expanded thyroid clonotypes above 0.001 also appeared in blood.

The diagnoses drew upon clinical symptoms, serum thyroxine and TRAb, thyroid ultrasound and orbital computed tomography. V was shortened by 4 bases and J by 8 bases, with 5 bases between the two germline ends. Germline CDR1 and CDR2: MNHNS and SASEGT. CDR3 length: 10 residues. The sample was blood. This TCR was sampled from a woman aged 18 to 35 with Graves' hyperthyroidism. The J gene is TRBJ1-1, the V gene TRBV6-1, with unresolved D. The CDR3 loop reads CASSGREAFF. CDR3 nucleotide sequence: TGTGCCAGCAGTGGGAGGGAAGCTTTCTTT.